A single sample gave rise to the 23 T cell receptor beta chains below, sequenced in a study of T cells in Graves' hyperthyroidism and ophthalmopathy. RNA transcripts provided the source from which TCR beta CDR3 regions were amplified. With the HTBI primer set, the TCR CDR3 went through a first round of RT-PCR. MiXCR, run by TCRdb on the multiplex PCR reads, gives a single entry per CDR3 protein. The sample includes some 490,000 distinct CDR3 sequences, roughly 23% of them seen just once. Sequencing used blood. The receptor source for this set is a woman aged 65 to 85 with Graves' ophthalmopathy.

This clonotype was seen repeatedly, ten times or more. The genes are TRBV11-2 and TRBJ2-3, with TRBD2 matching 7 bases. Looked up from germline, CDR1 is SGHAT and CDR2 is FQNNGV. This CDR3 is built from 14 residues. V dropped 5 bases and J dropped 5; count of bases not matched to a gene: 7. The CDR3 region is CASSPGLAEDTQYF. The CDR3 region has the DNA TGTGCCAGCAGCCCTGGTCTAGCGGAAGATACGCAGTATTTT.

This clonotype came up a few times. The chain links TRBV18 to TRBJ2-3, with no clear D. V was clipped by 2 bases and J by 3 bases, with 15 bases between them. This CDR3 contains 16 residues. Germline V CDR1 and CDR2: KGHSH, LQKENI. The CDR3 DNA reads TGTGCCAGCTCACCAACACCGACCTCCTTTACAGATACGCAGTATTTT. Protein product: CASSPTPTSFTDTQYF. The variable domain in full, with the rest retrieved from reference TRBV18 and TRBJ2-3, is NAGVMQNPRHLVRRRGQEARLRCSPMKGHSHVYWYRQLPEEGLKFMVYLQKENIIDESGMPKERFSAEFPKEGPSILRIQQVVRGDSAAYFCASSPTPTSFTDTQYFGPGTRLTVL.

CDR3 protein: CASSLSRALLELEQFF. As DNA, the CDR3 is TGTGCCAGCAGCTTGTCTAGGGCACTACTGGAACTAGAGCAGTTCTTC. The gene calls are TRBV5-8 and TRBJ2-1; unclear D gene. This CDR3 is built from 16 residues. The germline gives CDR1 SGHTS, CDR2 YDEGEE. Between the trimmed V and J ends, which lost 1 base and 10 bases, there was a span of 21 bases. Supplemented by reference TRBV5-8 and TRBJ2-1, the full variable domain reads EAGVTQSPTHLIKTRGQQATLRCSPISGHTSVYWYQQALGLGLQFLLWYDEGEERNRGNFPPRFSGRQFPNYSSELNVNALELEDSALYLCASSLSRALLELEQFFGPGTRLTVL.

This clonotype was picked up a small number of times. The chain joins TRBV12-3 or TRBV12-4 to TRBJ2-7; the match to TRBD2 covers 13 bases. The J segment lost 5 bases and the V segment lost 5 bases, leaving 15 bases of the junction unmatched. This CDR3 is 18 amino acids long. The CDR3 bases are TGTGCCAGCAGTCTAAACCGAAAGACTAGCGGGAGGTTCCACGAGCAGTACTTC. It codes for CASSLNRKTSGRFHEQYF.

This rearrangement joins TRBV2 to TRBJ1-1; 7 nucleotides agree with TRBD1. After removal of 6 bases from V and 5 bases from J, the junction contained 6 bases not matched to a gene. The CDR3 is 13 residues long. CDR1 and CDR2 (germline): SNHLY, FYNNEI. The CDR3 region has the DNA TGTGCCAGCAGCTACAGGGGCTGGACTGAAGCTTTCTTT. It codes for CASSYRGWTEAFF.

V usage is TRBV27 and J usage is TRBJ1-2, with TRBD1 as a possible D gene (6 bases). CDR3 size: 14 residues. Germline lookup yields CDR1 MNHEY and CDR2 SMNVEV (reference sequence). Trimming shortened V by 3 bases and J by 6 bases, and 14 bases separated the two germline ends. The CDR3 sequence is CASSFYRVMDGYTF. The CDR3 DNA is TGTGCCAGCAGTTTCTACAGGGTCATGGATGGCTACACCTTC.

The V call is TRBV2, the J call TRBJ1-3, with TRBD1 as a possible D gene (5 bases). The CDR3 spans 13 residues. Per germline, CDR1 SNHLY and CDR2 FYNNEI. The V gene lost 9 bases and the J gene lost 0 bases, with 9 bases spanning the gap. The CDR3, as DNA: TGTGCCAGTAAACAGGACTCTGGAAACACCATATATTTT. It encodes CASKQDSGNTIYF. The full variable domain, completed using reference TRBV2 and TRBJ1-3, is EPEVTQTPSHQVTQMGQEVILRCVPISNHLYFYWYRQILGQKVEFLVSFYNNEISEKSEIFDDQFSVERPDGSNFTLKIRSTKLEDSAMYFCASKQDSGNTIYFGEGSWLTVV.

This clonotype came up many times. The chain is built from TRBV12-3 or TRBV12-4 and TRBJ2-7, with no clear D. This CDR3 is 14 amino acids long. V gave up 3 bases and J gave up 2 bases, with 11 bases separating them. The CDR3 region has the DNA TGTGCCAGCAGTTTCTTAGGACCTCCCTACGAGCAGTACTTC. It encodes CASSFLGPPYEQYF.

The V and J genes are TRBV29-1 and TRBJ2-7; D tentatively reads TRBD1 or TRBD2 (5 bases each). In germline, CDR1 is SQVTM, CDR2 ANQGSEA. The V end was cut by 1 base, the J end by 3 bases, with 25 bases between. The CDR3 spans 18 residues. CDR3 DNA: TGCAGCGTTGAAGCCGAATCCCTTACCGGGACGTCTCTCTACGAGCAGTACTTC. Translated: CSVEAESLTGTSLYEQYF.

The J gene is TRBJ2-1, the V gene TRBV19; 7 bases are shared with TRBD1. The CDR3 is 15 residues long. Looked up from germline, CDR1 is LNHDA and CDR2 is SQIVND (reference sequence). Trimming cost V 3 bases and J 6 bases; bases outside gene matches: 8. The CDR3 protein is CASSIMDRPLNEQFF. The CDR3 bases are TGTGCCAGTAGTATTATGGACAGGCCTCTCAATGAGCAGTTCTTC.

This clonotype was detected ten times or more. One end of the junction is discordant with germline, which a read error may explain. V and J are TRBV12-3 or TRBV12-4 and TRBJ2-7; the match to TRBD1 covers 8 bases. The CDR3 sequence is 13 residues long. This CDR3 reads CASRLGQGYEQYF. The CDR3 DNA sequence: TGTGCCAGCAGGTTAGGACAGGGCTACGAGCAGTACTTC.

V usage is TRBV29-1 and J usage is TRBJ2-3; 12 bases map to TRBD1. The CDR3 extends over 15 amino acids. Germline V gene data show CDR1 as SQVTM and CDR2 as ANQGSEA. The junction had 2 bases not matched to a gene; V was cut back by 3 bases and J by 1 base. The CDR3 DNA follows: TGCAGCGTTGACGGGACAGGGGGCGGCACAGATACGCAGTATTTT. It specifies CSVDGTGGGTDTQYF.

This CDR3 reads CSAPILRNSYEQYF. CDR3 in DNA: TGCAGTGCCCCTATCTTGCGAAACTCCTACGAGCAGTACTTC. This chain links TRBV20-1 with TRBJ2-7; D not resolved. The germline CDR1 and CDR2 sequences are DFQATT and SNEGSKA (reference sequence). This CDR3 spans 14 amino acids. The ends were cut back, 6 bases at V and 0 bases at J, with 15 bases in the middle.

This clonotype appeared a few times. The CDR3 DNA follows: TGCGCCAGCAGCCAAGAGTACCAGGGGGCCTACGAGCAGTACTTC. It yields the protein CASSQEYQGAYEQYF. The chain employs TRBV4-1 and TRBJ2-7; 7 nucleotides match TRBD1. The V gene end was trimmed by 0 bases and the J gene end by 2 bases; junction bases not matched to a gene: 4. Germline CDR1 MGHRA, CDR2 YSYEKL. CDR3 length: 15 residues.

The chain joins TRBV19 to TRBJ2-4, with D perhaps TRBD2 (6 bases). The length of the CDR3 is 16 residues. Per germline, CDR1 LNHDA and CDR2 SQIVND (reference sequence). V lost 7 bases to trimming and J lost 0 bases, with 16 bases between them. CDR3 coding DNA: TGTGCCAGTATCGACTCTACGGGACTAGCCAAAAACATTCAGTACTTC. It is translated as CASIDSTGLAKNIQYF.

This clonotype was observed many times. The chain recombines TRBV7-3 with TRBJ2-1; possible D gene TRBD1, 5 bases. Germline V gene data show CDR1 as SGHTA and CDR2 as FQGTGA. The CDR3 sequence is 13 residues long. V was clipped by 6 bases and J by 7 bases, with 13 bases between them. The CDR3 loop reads CASSHPKGNEQFF. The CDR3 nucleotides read TGTGCCAGCAGTCACCCTAAGGGGAATGAGCAGTTCTTC.

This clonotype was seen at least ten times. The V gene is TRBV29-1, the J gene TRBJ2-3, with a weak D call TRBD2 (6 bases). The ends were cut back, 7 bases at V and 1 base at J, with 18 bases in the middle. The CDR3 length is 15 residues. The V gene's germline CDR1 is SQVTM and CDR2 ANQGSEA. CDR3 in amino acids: CSALRGTRRTDTQYF. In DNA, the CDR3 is TGCAGCGCCCTTCGGGGGACCCGGCGCACAGATACGCAGTATTTT.

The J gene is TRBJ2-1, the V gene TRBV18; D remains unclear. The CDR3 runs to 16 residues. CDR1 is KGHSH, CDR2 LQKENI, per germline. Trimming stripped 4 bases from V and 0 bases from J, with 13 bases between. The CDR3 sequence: CASSLLDSFSYNEQFF. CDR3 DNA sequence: TGTGCCAGCTCACTCCTTGACTCGTTCTCCTACAATGAGCAGTTCTTC.

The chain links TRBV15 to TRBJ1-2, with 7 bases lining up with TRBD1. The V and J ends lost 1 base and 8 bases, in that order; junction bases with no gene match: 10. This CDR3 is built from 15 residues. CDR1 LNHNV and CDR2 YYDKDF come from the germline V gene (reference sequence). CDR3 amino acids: CATSRVRGQAEGYTF. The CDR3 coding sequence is TGTGCCACCAGCAGAGTTAGAGGACAGGCAGAAGGCTACACCTTC.

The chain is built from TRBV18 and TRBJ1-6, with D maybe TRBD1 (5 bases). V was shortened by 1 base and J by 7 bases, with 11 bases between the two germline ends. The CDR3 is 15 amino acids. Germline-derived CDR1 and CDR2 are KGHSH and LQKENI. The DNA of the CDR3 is TGTGCCAGCTCACCACGGCAGGAGGGGAATTCACCCCTCCACTTT. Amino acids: CASSPRQEGNSPLHF.

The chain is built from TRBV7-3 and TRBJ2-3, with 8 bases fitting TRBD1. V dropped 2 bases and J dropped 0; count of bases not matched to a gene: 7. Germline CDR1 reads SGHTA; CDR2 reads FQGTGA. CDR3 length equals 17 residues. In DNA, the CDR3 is TGTGCCAGCAGCTTAGGTGGGACAGGATCGAGCACAGATACGCAGTATTTT. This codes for CASSLGGTGSSTDTQYF.

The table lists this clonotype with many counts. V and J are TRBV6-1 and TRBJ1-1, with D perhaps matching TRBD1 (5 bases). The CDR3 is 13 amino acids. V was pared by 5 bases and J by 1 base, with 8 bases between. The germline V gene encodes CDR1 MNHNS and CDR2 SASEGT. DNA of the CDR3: TGTGCCAGCAGTTCCGGGGGGAACACTGAAGCTTTCTTT. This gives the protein CASSSGGNTEAFF.

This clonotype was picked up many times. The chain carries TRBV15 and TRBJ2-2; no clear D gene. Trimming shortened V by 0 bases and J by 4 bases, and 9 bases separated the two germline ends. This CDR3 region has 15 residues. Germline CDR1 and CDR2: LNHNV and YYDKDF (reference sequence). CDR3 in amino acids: CATSREAVLTGELFF. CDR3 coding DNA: TGTGCCACCAGCAGAGAGGCAGTACTCACCGGGGAGCTGTTTTTT.